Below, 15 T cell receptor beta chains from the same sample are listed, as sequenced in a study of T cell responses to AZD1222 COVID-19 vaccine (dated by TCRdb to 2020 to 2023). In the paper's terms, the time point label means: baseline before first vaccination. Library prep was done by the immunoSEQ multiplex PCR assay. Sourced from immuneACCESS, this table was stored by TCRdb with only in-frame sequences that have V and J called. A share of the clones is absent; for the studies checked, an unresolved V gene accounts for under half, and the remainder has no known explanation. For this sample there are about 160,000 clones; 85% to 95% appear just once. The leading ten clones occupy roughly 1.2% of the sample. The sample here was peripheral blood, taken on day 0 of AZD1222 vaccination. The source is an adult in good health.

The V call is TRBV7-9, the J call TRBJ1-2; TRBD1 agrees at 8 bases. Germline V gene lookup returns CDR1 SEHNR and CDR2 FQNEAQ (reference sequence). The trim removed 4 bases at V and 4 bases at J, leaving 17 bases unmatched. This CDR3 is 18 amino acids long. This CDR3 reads CASSSTEPRAGGLYGYTF. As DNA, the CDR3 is TGTGCCAGCAGCTCCACCGAGCCAAGGGCAGGGGGCCTCTATGGCTACACCTTC. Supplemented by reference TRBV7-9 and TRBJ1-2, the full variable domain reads DTGVSQNPRHKITKRGQNVTFRCDPISEHNRLYWYRQTLGQGPEFLTYFQNEAQLEKSRLLSDRFSAERPKGSFSTLEIQRTEQGDSAMYLCASSSTEPRAGGLYGYTFGSGTRLTVV.

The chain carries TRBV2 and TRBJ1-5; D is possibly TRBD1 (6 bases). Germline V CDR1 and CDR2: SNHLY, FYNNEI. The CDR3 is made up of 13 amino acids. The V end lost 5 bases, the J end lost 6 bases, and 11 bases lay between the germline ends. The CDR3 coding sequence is TGTGCCAGCAGTTCAGGGGCCAGTCAGCCCCAGCATTTT. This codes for CASSSGASQPQHF.

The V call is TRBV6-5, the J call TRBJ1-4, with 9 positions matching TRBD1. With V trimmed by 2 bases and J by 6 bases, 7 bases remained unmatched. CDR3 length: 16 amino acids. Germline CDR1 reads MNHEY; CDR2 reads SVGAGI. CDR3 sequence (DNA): TGTGCCAGCAGTTACGTTAAGTGGACAGGGGATGAAAAACTGTTTTTT. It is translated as CASSYVKWTGDEKLFF.

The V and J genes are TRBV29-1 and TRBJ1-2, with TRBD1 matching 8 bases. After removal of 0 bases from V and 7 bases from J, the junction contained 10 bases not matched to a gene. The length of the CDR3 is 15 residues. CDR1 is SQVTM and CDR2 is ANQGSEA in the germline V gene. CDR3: CSVEDLWQGAPGYTF. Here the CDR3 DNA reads TGCAGCGTTGAAGATCTTTGGCAGGGGGCGCCTGGCTACACCTTC.

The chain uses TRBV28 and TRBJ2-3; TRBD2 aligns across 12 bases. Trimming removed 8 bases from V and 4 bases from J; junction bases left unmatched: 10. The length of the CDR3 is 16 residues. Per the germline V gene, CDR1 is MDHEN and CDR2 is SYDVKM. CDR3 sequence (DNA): TGTGCCAGCGCCTCTAGCGGGGGGGATCATGCAGATACGCAGTATTTT. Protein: CASASSGGDHADTQYF.

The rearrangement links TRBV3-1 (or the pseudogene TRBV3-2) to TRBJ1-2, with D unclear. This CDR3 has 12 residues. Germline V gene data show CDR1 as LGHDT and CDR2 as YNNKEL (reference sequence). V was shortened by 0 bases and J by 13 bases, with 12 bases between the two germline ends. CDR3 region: CASSQDLGVCTF. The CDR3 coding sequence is TGTGCCAGCAGCCAAGATCTCGGAGTCTGCACCTTC.

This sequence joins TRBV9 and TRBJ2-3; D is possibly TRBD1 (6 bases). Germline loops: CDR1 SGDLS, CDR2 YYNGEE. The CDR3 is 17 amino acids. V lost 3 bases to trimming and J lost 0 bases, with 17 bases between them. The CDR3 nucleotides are TGTGCCAGCAGCGATGGACAGTTACCTACTAGCACAGATACGCAGTATTTT. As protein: CASSDGQLPTSTDTQYF.

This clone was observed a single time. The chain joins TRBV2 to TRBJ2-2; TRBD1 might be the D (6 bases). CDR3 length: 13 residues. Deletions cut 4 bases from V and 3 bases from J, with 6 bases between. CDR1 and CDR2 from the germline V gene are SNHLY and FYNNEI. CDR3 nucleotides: TGTGCCAGCAGTGGGACAGACACCGGGGAGCTGTTTTTT. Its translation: CASSGTDTGELFF.

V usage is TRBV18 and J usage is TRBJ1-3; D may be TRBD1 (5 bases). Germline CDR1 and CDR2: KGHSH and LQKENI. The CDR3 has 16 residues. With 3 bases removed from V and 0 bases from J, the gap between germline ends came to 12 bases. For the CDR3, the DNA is TGTGCCAGCTCACCCGTCGACAGAAGCTCTGGAAACACCATATATTTT. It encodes CASSPVDRSSGNTIYF.

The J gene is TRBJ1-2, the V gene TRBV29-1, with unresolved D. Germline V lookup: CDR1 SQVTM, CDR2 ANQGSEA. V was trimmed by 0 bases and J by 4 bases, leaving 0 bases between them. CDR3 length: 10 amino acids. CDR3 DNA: TGCAGCGTTGAAGACTATGGCTACACCTTC. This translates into CSVEDYGYTF.

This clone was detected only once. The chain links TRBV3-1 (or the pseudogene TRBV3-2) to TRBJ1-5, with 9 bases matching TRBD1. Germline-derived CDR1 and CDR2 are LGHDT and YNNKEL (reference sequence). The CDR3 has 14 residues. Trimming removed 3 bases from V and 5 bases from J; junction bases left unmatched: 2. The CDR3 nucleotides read TGTGCCAGCAGCCAGAGACAGGGGGATCAGCCCCAGCATTTT. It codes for CASSQRQGDQPQHF.

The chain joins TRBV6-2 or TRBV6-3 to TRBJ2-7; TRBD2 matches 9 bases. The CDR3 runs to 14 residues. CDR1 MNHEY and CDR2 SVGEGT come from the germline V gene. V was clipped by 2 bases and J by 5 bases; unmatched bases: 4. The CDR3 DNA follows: TGTGCCAGCAGTTACGCGGTAGCGGGAGACGAGCAGTACGTC. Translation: CASSYAVAGDEQYV.

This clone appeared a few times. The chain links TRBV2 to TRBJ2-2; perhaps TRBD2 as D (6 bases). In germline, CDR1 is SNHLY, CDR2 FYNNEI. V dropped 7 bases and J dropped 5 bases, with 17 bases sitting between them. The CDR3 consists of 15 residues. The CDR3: CASNNDREITGELFF. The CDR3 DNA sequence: TGTGCCAGCAATAACGACCGGGAGATAACCGGGGAGCTGTTTTTT.

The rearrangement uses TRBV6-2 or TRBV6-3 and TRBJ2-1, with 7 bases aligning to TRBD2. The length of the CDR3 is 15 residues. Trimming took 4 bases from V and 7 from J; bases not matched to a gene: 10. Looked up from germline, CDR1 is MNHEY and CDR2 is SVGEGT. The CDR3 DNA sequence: TGTGCCAGCAGTTTATTGGGACTACCTGCGAATGAGCAGTTCTTC. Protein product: CASSLLGLPANEQFF.

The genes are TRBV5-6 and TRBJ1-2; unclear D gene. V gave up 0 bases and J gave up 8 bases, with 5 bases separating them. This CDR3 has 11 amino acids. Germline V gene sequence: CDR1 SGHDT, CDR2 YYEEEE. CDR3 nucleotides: TGTGCCAGCAGCTTGGGGGTCGGCTACACCTTC. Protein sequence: CASSLGVGYTF.